The source of this T cell receptor (beta chain) is a study of Tregs in tolerant kidney transplant recipients. Unstimulated regulatory T cells (CD4+CD25+CD127-), CD4+CD25- non-regulatory cells, CD4 and CD8 cells were FACS-sorted from thawed PBMCs. The CDR3 has 13 residues. Trimming cost V 5 bases and J 4 bases, with 8 bases left between them. Germline lookup yields CDR1 MNHNS and CDR2 SASEGT. Profiling relied on immunoSEQ multiplex PCR, and the TCRdb table lists in-frame clones only, not all of them. The table shows more than 60,000 clones, with roughly nine tenths occurring only once. The chain couples TRBV6-1 to TRBJ1-4, with TRBD1 as a possible D gene (5 bases). This clonotype was obtained from a human donor who received a combined kidney and bone marrow transplant. Source: CD4+ T cells from blood, taken before the transplant. The chain's CDR3 is CASSPGVNEKLFF. CDR3 nucleotides: TGTGCCAGCAGTCCGGGGGTTAATGAAAAACTGTTTTTT.